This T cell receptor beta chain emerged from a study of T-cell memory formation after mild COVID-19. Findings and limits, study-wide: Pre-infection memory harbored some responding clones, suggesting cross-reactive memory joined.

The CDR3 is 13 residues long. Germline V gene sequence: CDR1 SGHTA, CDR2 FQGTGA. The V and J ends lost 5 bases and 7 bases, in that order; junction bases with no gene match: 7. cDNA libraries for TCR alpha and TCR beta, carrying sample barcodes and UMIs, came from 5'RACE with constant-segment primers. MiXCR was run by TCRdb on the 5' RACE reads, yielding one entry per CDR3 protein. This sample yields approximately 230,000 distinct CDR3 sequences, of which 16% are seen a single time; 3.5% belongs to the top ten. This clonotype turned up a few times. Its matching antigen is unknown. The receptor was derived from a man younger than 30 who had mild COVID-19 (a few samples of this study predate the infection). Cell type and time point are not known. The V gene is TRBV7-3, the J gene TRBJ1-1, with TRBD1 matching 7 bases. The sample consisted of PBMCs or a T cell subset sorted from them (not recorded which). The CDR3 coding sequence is TGTGCCAGCAGCCCTCAGGGGGGGGGTGAAGCTTTCTTT. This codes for CASSPQGGGEAFF.